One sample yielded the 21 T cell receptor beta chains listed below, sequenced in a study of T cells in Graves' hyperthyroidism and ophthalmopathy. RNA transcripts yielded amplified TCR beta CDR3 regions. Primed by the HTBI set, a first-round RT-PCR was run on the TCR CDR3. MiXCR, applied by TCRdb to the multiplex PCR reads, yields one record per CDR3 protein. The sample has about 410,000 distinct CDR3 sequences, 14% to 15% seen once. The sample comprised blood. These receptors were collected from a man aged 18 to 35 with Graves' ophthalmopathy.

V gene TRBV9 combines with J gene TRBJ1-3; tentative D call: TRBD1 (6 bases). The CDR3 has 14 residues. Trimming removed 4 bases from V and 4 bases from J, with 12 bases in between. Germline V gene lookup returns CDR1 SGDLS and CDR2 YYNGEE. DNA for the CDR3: TGTGCCAGCAGCCTAGTGGGGGGCGGAAACACCATATATTTT. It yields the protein CASSLVGGGNTIYF.

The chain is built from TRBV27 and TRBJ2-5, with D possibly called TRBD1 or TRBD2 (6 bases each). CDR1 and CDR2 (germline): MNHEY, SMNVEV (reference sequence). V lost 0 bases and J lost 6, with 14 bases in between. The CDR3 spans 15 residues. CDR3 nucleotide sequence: TGTGCCAGCAGTTTATCGGGGGCGGGGCAGAAGACCCAGTACTTC. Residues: CASSLSGAGQKTQYF.

The CDR3: CASTMAGSNTGELFF. The CDR3 bases are TGTGCCAGCACCATGGCGGGCTCGAACACCGGGGAGCTGTTTTTT. This rearrangement joins TRBV6-1 to TRBJ2-2, with D maybe TRBD2 (5 bases). CDR3 length: 15 residues. CDR1 and CDR2 (germline): MNHNS, SASEGT. Trimming cost V 7 bases and J 0 bases, with 12 bases left between them.

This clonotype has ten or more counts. The CDR3 DNA reads as TGCAGTGCTAGTCTCAGAGCGGGAGGGCCCGATACGCAGTATTTT. Translation gives CSASLRAGGPDTQYF. The chain is built from TRBV20-1 and TRBJ2-3; 10 bases fit TRBD2. After removal of 3 bases from V and 6 bases from J, the junction contained 9 bases not matched to a gene. The V gene's germline CDR1 is DFQATT and CDR2 SNEGSKA (reference sequence). The CDR3 runs 15 residues.

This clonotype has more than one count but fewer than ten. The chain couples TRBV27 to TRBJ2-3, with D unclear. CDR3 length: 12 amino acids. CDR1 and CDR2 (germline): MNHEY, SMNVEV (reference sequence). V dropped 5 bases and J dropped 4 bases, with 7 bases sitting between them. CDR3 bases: TGTGCCAGCAGTACTGGGGCAGATACGCAGTATTTT. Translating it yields CASSTGADTQYF.

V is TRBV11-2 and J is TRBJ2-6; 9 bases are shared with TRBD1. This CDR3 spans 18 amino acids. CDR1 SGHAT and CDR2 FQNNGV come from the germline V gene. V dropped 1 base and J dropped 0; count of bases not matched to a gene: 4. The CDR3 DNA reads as TGTGCCAGCAGCTTAGGGGGACAGGGAGGCTCTGGGGCCAACGTCCTGACTTTC. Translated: CASSLGGQGGSGANVLTF.

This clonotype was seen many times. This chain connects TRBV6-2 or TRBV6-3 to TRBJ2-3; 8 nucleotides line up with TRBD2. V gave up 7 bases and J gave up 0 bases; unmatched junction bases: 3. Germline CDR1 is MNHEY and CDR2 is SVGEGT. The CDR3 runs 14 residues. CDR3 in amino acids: CASNRGGSTDTQYF. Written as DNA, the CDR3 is TGTGCCAGCAATCGGGGGGGAAGCACAGATACGCAGTATTTT.

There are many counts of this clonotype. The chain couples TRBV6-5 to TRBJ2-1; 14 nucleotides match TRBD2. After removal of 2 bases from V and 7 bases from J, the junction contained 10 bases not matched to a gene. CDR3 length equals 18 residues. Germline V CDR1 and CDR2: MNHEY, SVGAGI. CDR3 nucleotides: TGTGCCAGCAGTTACCAAAGACTAGCGGGAGGGCCAGGGAATGAGCAGTTCTTC. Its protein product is CASSYQRLAGGPGNEQFF.

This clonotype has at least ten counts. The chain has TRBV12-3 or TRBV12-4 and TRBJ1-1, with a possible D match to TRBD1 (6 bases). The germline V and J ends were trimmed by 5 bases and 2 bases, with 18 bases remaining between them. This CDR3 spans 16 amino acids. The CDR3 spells CASSPARGIFNTEAFF. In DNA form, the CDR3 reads TGTGCCAGCAGTCCGGCCAGGGGTATTTTCAACACTGAAGCTTTCTTT.

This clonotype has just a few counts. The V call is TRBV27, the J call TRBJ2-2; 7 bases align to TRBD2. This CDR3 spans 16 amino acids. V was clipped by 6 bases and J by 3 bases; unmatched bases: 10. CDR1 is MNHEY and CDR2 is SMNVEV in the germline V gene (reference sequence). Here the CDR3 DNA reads TGTGCCAGCAGCTCCCCTACGGGGGGATACACCGGGGAGCTGTTTTTT. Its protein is CASSSPTGGYTGELFF.

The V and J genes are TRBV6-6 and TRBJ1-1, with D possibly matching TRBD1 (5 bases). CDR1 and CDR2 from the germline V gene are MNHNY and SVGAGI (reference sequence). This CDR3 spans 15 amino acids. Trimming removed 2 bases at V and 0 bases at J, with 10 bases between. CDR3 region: CASSYRSTVNTEAFF. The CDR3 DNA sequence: TGTGCCAGCAGTTACCGATCGACAGTGAACACTGAAGCTTTCTTT.

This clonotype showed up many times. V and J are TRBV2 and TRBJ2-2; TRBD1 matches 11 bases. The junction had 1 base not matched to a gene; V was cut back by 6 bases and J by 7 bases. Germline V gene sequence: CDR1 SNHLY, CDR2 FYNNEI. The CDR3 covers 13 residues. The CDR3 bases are TGTGCCAGCAGGGGACAGGGGGTCGGGGAGCTGTTTTTT. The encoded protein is CASRGQGVGELFF.

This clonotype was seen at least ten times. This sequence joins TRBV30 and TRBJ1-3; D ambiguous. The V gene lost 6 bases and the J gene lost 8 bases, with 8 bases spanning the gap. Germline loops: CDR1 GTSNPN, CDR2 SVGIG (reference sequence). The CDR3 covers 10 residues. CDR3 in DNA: TGTGCCTGCGAACGGGACACCATATATTTT. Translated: CACERDTIYF.

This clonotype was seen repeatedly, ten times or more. The CDR3 DNA reads as TGTGCCAGCTCACCTTACGAGCAGTACTTC. The encoded protein is CASSPYEQYF. V usage is TRBV18 and J usage is TRBJ2-7; D is ambiguous. This CDR3 contains 10 residues. Deletions cut 3 bases from V and 4 bases from J, with 1 base between. The germline V gene encodes CDR1 KGHSH and CDR2 LQKENI.

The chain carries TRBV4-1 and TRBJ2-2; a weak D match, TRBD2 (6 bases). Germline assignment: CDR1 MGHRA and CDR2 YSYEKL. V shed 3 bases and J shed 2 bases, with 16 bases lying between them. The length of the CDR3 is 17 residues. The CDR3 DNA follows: TGCGCCAGCAGCCACCCGGCAGGCGGGGCTAACACCGGGGAGCTGTTTTTT. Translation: CASSHPAGGANTGELFF.

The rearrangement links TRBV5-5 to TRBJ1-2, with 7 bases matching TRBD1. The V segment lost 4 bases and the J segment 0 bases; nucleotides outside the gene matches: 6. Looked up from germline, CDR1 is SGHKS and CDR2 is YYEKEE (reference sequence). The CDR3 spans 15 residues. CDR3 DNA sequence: TGTGCCAGCAGCGCACAGGGGACCTCTAACTATGGCTACACCTTC. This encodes CASSAQGTSNYGYTF.

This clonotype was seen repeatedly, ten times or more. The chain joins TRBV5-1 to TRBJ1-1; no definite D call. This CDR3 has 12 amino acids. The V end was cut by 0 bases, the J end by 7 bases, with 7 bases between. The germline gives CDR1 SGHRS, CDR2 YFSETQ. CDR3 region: CASSLVASEAFF. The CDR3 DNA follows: TGCGCCAGCAGCTTGGTCGCCAGTGAAGCTTTCTTT. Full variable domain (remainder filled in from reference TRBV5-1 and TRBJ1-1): KAGVTQTPRYLIKTRGQQVTLSCSPISGHRSVSWYQQTPGQGLQFLFEYFSETQRNKGNFPGRFSGRQFSNSRSEMNVSTLELGDSALYLCASSLVASEAFFGQGTRLTVV.

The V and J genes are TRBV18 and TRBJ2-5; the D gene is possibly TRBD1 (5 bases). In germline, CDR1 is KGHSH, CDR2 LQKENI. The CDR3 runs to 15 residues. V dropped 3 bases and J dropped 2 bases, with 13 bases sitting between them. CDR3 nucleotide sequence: TGTGCCAGCTCACCCCAACAGGCGATTCAAGAGACCCAGTACTTC. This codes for CASSPQQAIQETQYF.

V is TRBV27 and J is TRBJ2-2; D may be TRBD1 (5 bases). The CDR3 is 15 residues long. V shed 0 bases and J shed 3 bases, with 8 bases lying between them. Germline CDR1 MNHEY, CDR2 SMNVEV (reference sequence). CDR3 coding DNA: TGTGCCAGCAGTTTATCGGCAGGGTACACCGGGGAGCTGTTTTTT. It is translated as CASSLSAGYTGELFF.

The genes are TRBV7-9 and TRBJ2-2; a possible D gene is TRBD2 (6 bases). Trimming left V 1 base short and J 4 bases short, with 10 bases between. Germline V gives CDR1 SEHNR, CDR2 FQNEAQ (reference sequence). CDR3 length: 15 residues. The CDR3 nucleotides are TGTGCCAGCAGCTTAGTCGGGAGAATCACCGGGGAGCTGTTTTTT. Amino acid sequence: CASSLVGRITGELFF.

Here the CDR3 DNA reads TGTGCCAGCAGAGAGCAGGTTCCCCTTCGGCCCCAGCATTTT. It yields the protein CASREQVPLRPQHF. V and J are TRBV6-4 and TRBJ1-5, with no clear D. Germline V CDR1 and CDR2: MRHNA, SNTAGT. With 6 bases removed from V and 9 bases from J, the gap between germline ends came to 18 bases. The CDR3 is made up of 14 amino acids.